These 32 T cell receptor beta chains were all obtained from the same sample, sequenced in a study of cytomegalovirus exposure and HLA in healthy donors. PCR employed 60 Vbeta and 13 Jbeta primers. Clones were sequenced by immunoSEQ multiplex PCR, and TCRdb holds only the in-frame ones, with some missing. The sample lists about 93,000 clones, around four fifths occurring once. The specimen was PBMCs. The receptors were sampled from a man in his thirties or forties in good health and CMV-seronegative.

The CDR3 bases are TGCGCCAGCAGCTTGGAGACTCCTAACTATGGCTACACCTTC. Protein product: CASSLETPNYGYTF. V usage is TRBV5-1 and J usage is TRBJ1-2; D gene unclear. CDR3 length equals 14 residues. V shed 0 bases and J shed 0 bases, with 6 bases lying between them. Looked up from germline, CDR1 is SGHRS and CDR2 is YFSETQ.

The rearrangement links TRBV7-6 to TRBJ2-7; 11 bases agree with TRBD2. V lost 5 bases and J lost 4; bases outside the gene matches: 13. This CDR3 has 17 amino acids. Germline V CDR1 and CDR2: SGHVS, FNYEAQ. DNA of the CDR3: TGTGCCAGCAGCCCACCCGGCCTAGCGGGAGGATCGTACGAGCAGTACTTC. This translates into CASSPPGLAGGSYEQYF.

The rearrangement uses TRBV9 and TRBJ1-4; 8 bases line up with TRBD1. CDR1 and CDR2 (germline): SGDLS, YYNGEE. V dropped 3 bases and J dropped 8; count of bases not matched to a gene: 15. This CDR3 spans 17 amino acids. For the CDR3, the DNA is TGTGCCAGCAGCGCAGACCCCTCCGGGACAGGCAAAGAAAAACTGTTTTTT. This encodes CASSADPSGTGKEKLFF. The full variable domain, its missing parts supplied by reference TRBV9 and TRBJ1-4, is DSGVTQTPKHLITATGQRVTLRCSPRSGDLSVYWYQQSLDQGLQFLIQYYNGEERAKGNILERFSAQQFPDLHSELNLSSLELGDSALYFCASSADPSGTGKEKLFFGSGTQLSVL.

CDR3 region: CASSLFTGVSEAFF. The CDR3 nucleotides are TGTGCCAGCAGCCTTTTTACAGGGGTCTCTGAAGCTTTCTTT. The V gene is TRBV14, the J gene TRBJ1-1; 7 nucleotides agree with TRBD1. The V gene end was trimmed by 4 bases and the J gene end by 6 bases; junction bases not matched to a gene: 8. The CDR3 runs to 14 residues. Germline V gene lookup returns CDR1 SGHDN and CDR2 FVKESK.

The chain combines TRBV30 with TRBJ1-1; D uncertain. V dropped 0 bases and J dropped 1 base, with 15 bases sitting between them. The CDR3 extends over 16 amino acids. Germline V gene sequence: CDR1 GTSNPN, CDR2 SVGIG (reference sequence). The CDR3 is CAWSVTVTKPNTEAFF. CDR3 sequence (DNA): TGTGCCTGGAGTGTAACGGTAACCAAGCCGAACACTGAAGCTTTCTTT.

This chain uses TRBV5-1 with TRBJ2-3, with 14 positions matching TRBD2. The germline CDR1 and CDR2 sequences are SGHRS and YFSETQ. CDR3 length: 16 amino acids. V shed 4 bases, J shed 5 bases, and the junction held 6 bases outside the gene matches. CDR3 amino acids: CASSATSGRALDTQYF. CDR3 bases: TGCGCCAGCAGCGCGACTAGCGGGAGGGCCTTAGATACGCAGTATTTT. Drawing the rest from reference TRBV5-1 and TRBJ2-3, the complete variable domain is KAGVTQTPRYLIKTRGQQVTLSCSPISGHRSVSWYQQTPGQGLQFLFEYFSETQRNKGNFPGRFSGRQFSNSRSEMNVSTLELGDSALYLCASSATSGRALDTQYFGPGTRLTVL.

The rearrangement uses TRBV7-9 and TRBJ1-1; D perhaps matches TRBD1 (5 bases). V was pared by 0 bases and J by 7 bases, with 12 bases between. Germline V gene sequence: CDR1 SEHNR, CDR2 FQNEAQ (reference sequence). CDR3 length: 14 amino acids. The CDR3 nucleotides read TGTGCCAGCAGCTTAGCGTCTGGGGGAGGTGAAGCTTTCTTT. Its translation is CASSLASGGGEAFF.

This clone was observed a few times. The genes are TRBV4-2 and TRBJ1-5; tentatively, D is TRBD1 (6 bases). Per the germline V gene, CDR1 is LGHNA and CDR2 is YNFKEQ. V was pared by 4 bases and J by 6 bases, with 16 bases between. CDR3 length: 15 residues. The CDR3 sequence: CASSREGGWAQPQHF. The CDR3 nucleotides read TGTGCCAGCAGCCGCGAGGGGGGGTGGGCTCAGCCCCAGCATTTT.

This chain uses TRBV4-3 with TRBJ2-3; 8 bases match TRBD1. The CDR3 contains 15 residues. Looked up from germline, CDR1 is LGHNA and CDR2 is YSLEER. Germline trimming cut 4 bases from V and 3 bases from J; bases unmatched to any gene: 6. The CDR3 loop reads CASSPRTGSTDTQYF. The CDR3 region has the DNA TGCGCCAGCAGCCCGAGGACAGGGAGTACAGATACGCAGTATTTT.

The chain links TRBV28 to TRBJ1-5; D is unresolved. This CDR3 has 15 residues. V was clipped by 7 bases and J by 4 bases, with 17 bases between them. Germline loops: CDR1 MDHEN, CDR2 SYDVKM. The chain's CDR3 is CASIPGLGGNQPQHF. In DNA form, the CDR3 reads TGTGCCAGCATCCCCGGACTGGGCGGGAATCAGCCCCAGCATTTT.

There are a few counts of this clone. CDR3 loop: CASHLGTGRAEAFF. The CDR3 DNA reads TGTGCCAGCCACCTCGGGACAGGGAGAGCTGAAGCTTTCTTT. The chain couples TRBV6-5 to TRBJ1-1; TRBD1 agrees at 9 bases. The germline V gene has CDR1 MNHEY and CDR2 SVGAGI. This CDR3 spans 14 amino acids. After removal of 8 bases from V and 6 bases from J, the junction contained 10 bases not matched to a gene.

The J gene is TRBJ2-1, the V gene TRBV25-1; 7 bases line up with TRBD2. The germline V gene encodes CDR1 MGHDK and CDR2 SYGVNS. The trim removed 8 bases at V and 6 bases at J, leaving 10 bases unmatched. CDR3 size: 14 residues. CDR3 region: CASVRGSPINEQFF. In DNA, the CDR3 is TGTGCCAGCGTTCGCGGGAGTCCAATCAATGAGCAGTTCTTC.

The genes are TRBV7-6 and TRBJ2-1; D not certain. The ends were cut back, 1 base at V and 5 bases at J, with 12 bases in the middle. CDR3 length: 15 residues. The germline gives CDR1 SGHVS, CDR2 FNYEAQ. The CDR3 sequence: CASSLGPSNHNEQFF. CDR3 bases: TGTGCCAGCAGCTTAGGGCCCAGTAACCACAATGAGCAGTTCTTC.

The chain carries TRBV25-1 and TRBJ2-3; D remains unclear. Germline V gene data show CDR1 as MGHDK and CDR2 as SYGVNS. Trimming left V 3 bases short and J 0 bases short, with 10 bases between. The CDR3 sequence is 15 residues long. CDR3 sequence (DNA): TGTGCCAGCAGTGATCTTTCCAGAAGCACAGATACGCAGTATTTT. Protein sequence: CASSDLSRSTDTQYF. The whole variable domain, filled in from reference TRBV25-1 and TRBJ2-3, reads EADIYQTPRYLVIGTGKKITLECSQTMGHDKMYWYQQDPGMELHLIHYSYGVNSTEKGDLSSESTVSRIRTEHFPLTLESARPSHTSQYLCASSDLSRSTDTQYFGPGTRLTVL.

This chain uses TRBV7-9 with TRBJ1-2; 11 bases map to TRBD1. V was clipped by 3 bases and J by 10 bases; unmatched bases: 1. The V gene's germline CDR1 is SEHNR and CDR2 FQNEAQ (reference sequence). This CDR3 region has 12 residues. The CDR3 here is CASSLGQGDYTF. The CDR3 DNA is TGTGCCAGCAGCTTGGGACAGGGGGACTACACCTTC.

This clone was seen only once. The gene calls are TRBV7-9 and TRBJ1-1; TRBD1 is a possible D gene (5 bases). Germline V gives CDR1 SEHNR, CDR2 FQNEAQ (reference sequence). CDR3 length: 14 amino acids. V was cut by 5 bases and J by 4 bases, with 14 bases left in between. As DNA, the CDR3 is TGTGCCAGCAGCACCCAGGGAAGTGGCACTGAAGCTTTCTTT. This sequence encodes CASSTQGSGTEAFF.

The chain carries TRBV7-3 and TRBJ2-6; 9 bases line up with TRBD1. The trim removed 5 bases at V and 1 base at J, leaving 9 bases unmatched. The CDR3 extends over 18 amino acids. Germline V gives CDR1 SGHTA, CDR2 FQGTGA. CDR3 DNA sequence: TGTGCCAGCAGCACCTCTAGAGGGACAGGGTCTGGGGCCAACGTCCTGACTTTC. Its translation is CASSTSRGTGSGANVLTF.

This rearrangement joins TRBV25-1 to TRBJ2-7, with D possibly TRBD2 on 5 matching bases. Per the germline V gene, CDR1 is MGHDK and CDR2 is SYGVNS. The V end lost 6 bases, the J end lost 9 bases, and 15 bases lay between the germline ends. The CDR3 length is 12 residues. CDR3 residues: CASSPGGGSQYF. The CDR3 DNA is TGTGCCAGCAGCCCCGGTGGAGGATCGCAGTACTTC.

This sequence joins TRBV10-2 and TRBJ2-3; weak D call: TRBD2 (6 bases). This CDR3 is 16 amino acids long. Trimming shortened V by 2 bases and J by 0 bases, and 12 bases separated the two germline ends. CDR1 is WSHSY, CDR2 SAAADI, per germline. Here the CDR3 reads CASSEIAEASTDTQYF. CDR3 sequence (DNA): TGCGCCAGCAGTGAGATAGCGGAAGCTAGCACAGATACGCAGTATTTT.

This sequence joins TRBV9 and TRBJ2-3; D is undetermined. CDR1 and CDR2 from the germline V gene are SGDLS and YYNGEE. Trimming stripped 0 bases from V and 3 bases from J, with 5 bases between. CDR3 length: 13 amino acids. The CDR3 sequence: CASSVAVTDTQYF. CDR3 nucleotide sequence: TGTGCCAGCAGCGTAGCAGTGACAGATACGCAGTATTTT.

V and J are TRBV4-2 and TRBJ2-2; D is ambiguous. Between the trimmed V and J ends, which lost 0 bases and 7 bases, there was a span of 3 bases. This CDR3 spans 12 amino acids. CDR1 and CDR2 (germline): LGHNA, YNFKEQ. The CDR3 DNA reads as TGTGCCAGCAGCCAAGACCACGGGGAGCTGTTTTTT. Translating gives CASSQDHGELFF.

This clone was counted a few times. The chain links TRBV7-9 to TRBJ1-1; D gene ambiguous. Germline CDR1 is SEHNR and CDR2 is FQNEAQ (reference sequence). The V end was cut by 2 bases, the J end by 3 bases, with 10 bases between. This CDR3 has 14 residues. CDR3 loop: CASSLRARDTEAFF. CDR3 nucleotide sequence: TGTGCCAGCAGCTTACGAGCTCGGGACACTGAAGCTTTCTTT. The full variable domain, its missing parts supplied by reference TRBV7-9 and TRBJ1-1, is DTGVSQNPRHKITKRGQNVTFRCDPISEHNRLYWYRQTLGQGPEFLTYFQNEAQLEKSRLLSDRFSAERPKGSFSTLEIQRTEQGDSAMYLCASSLRARDTEAFFGQGTRLTVV.

V usage is TRBV7-6 and J usage is TRBJ2-7; 8 bases align to TRBD2. Germline CDR1 reads SGHVS; CDR2 reads FNYEAQ. After removal of 4 bases from V and 5 bases from J, the junction contained 13 bases not matched to a gene. The CDR3 sequence is 16 residues long. This chain's CDR3 is CASSSLFNAGGNEQYF. CDR3 DNA sequence: TGTGCCAGCAGCTCCCTTTTTAACGCGGGAGGCAACGAGCAGTACTTC.

The CDR3 loop reads CASSQGQMNTEAFF. The CDR3 coding sequence is TGCGCCAGCAGCCAAGGGCAGATGAACACTGAAGCTTTCTTT. The V and J genes are TRBV4-3 and TRBJ1-1, with no clear D. Trimming took off 1 base at V and 0 bases at J, with 6 bases between the two ends. The CDR3 extends over 14 amino acids. The germline gives CDR1 LGHNA, CDR2 YSLEER.

The rearrangement links TRBV18 to TRBJ2-2; 8 bases align to TRBD1. The CDR3 contains 17 residues. The ends lost 0 bases at V and 4 bases at J; junction bases unmatched: 7. In germline, CDR1 is KGHSH, CDR2 LQKENI. In DNA form, the CDR3 reads TGTGCCAGCTCACCACCGAAGGGACAGGAGACCACCGGGGAGCTGTTTTTT. Encoded protein: CASSPPKGQETTGELFF.

V gene TRBV5-4 combines with J gene TRBJ2-3; D gene unclear. This CDR3 region has 13 residues. V lost 6 bases, J lost 2 bases, and 10 bases lay in between. The germline gives CDR1 SGHNT, CDR2 YYREEE (reference sequence). The CDR3 protein is CASIADNTDTQYF. In DNA, the CDR3 is TGTGCCAGCATCGCGGATAACACAGATACGCAGTATTTT.

This clone was detected only a few times. The chain links TRBV5-1 to TRBJ2-2, with 13 bases aligning to TRBD2. V trimming: 5 bases; J trimming: 0 bases; junction bases outside the gene matches: 7. This CDR3 is built from 18 residues. CDR1 and CDR2 (germline): SGHRS, YFSETQ. The CDR3: CASRRGTSGGANTGELFF. In DNA form, the CDR3 reads TGCGCCAGCAGGCGAGGAACTAGCGGGGGGGCGAACACCGGGGAGCTGTTTTTT. The full variable domain, with the rest looked up from reference TRBV5-1 and TRBJ2-2, is KAGVTQTPRYLIKTRGQQVTLSCSPISGHRSVSWYQQTPGQGLQFLFEYFSETQRNKGNFPGRFSGRQFSNSRSEMNVSTLELGDSALYLCASRRGTSGGANTGELFFGEGSRLTVL.

The V gene is TRBV5-1, the J gene TRBJ1-4, with D maybe TRBD1 (6 bases). Germline V gives CDR1 SGHRS, CDR2 YFSETQ. Trimming removed 5 bases at V and 3 bases at J, with 14 bases between. The CDR3 runs to 15 residues. CDR3 bases: TGCGCCAGCAGAGCTACAGGGAAATCTAATGAAAAACTGTTTTTT. As protein: CASRATGKSNEKLFF.

This clone was seen only once. The chain uses TRBV5-4 and TRBJ2-2; D remains unclear. The CDR3 is 15 amino acids. Deletions cut 1 base from V and 2 bases from J, with 9 bases between. Germline CDR1 is SGHNT and CDR2 is YYREEE (reference sequence). CDR3 protein: CASSLPHPNTGELFF. The CDR3 coding sequence is TGTGCCAGCAGCTTGCCACACCCAAACACCGGGGAGCTGTTTTTT.

The chain uses TRBV25-1 and TRBJ2-3; tentatively, D is TRBD1 (5 bases). V lost 4 bases and J lost 0, with 14 bases in between. This CDR3 is 16 amino acids long. CDR1 is MGHDK, CDR2 SYGVNS, per germline. The DNA for the CDR3 is TGTGCCAGCAGTGGGCTCGCGGACACCAGCACAGATACGCAGTATTTT. As protein: CASSGLADTSTDTQYF.

The chain carries TRBV7-2 and TRBJ1-5; TRBD1 matches at 8 bases. The CDR3 consists of 15 residues. Germline V CDR1 and CDR2: SGHTA, FQGNSA. With V trimmed by 1 base and J by 3 bases, 2 bases remained unmatched. The CDR3 here is CASSLGTGNNQPQHF. In DNA form, the CDR3 reads TGTGCCAGCAGCTTAGGGACAGGGAACAATCAGCCCCAGCATTTT. The variable domain in full, completed from reference TRBV7-2 and TRBJ1-5, reads GAGVSQSPSNKVTEKGKDVELRCDPISGHTALYWYRQSLGQGLEFLIYFQGNSAPDKSGLPSDRFSAERTGGSVSTLTIQRTQQEDSAVYLCASSLGTGNNQPQHFGDGTRLSIL.

The chain recombines TRBV5-3 with TRBJ2-2; D possibly corresponds to TRBD1 (6 bases). TRBV5-3 is noted as an ORF with a role that remains uncertain. With 2 bases removed from V and 1 base from J, the gap between germline ends came to 12 bases. This CDR3 has 16 amino acids. This CDR3 reads CARSFDRDKNTGELFF. The CDR3 nucleotides are TGTGCCAGAAGCTTTGACCGGGACAAGAACACCGGGGAGCTGTTTTTT.